The present entry profiles one TCR beta chain with its context. This clone appeared a single time. There is no known antigen for this receptor. No clone much larger than this one lies a single base away; base qualities are absent. Genomic DNA was isolated from the sorted cells so that the TCRbeta CDR3 region could be sequenced. The immunoSEQ Assay was used to sequence the TCRbeta CDR3 regions. The immuneACCESS repertoire file appears here via TCRdb, limited to in-frame rearrangements. These files lack a portion of the clones; in checked studies, under half of the deficit traces to unresolved V genes, and the cause of the others is not known. The sample yields approximately 58,000 clones; around 90% were counted once. More than 9.5% of the sample is in the top ten clones. The CDR3 measures 14 amino acids from cysteine to phenylalanine. Only CDR3 DNA remains: 42 bases, in frame from the first base. The V and J ends are trimmed by 5 bases and 1 base, leaving 12 bases between them. CDR1 and CDR2 are read off the germline V gene (reference sequence) as MNHEY and SMNVEV.

The trial excluded patients who had a history of autoimmune disease or who were on systemic immunosuppression. Peripheral blood for TCR sequencing was collected from all dose cohorts at baseline, on cycle 4 day 1, and on cycle 7 day 1. Samples were obtained from an open-label, multicenter, first-in-human phase I dose-escalation trial of ivuxolimab. Adults with locally advanced or metastatic melanoma, renal cell carcinoma, hepatocellular carcinoma or head and neck squamous cell carcinoma were enrolled in the trial. CD4+ and CD8+ T cells were sorted separately from peripheral blood before TCR sequencing. The data were taken from a study of OX40 agonist ivuxolimab in advanced cancers. Context from the whole study: Ivuxolimab, which targeted the costimulatory receptor OX40 (CD134), was an agonistic, fully human IgG2 monoclonal antibody. Intravenous ivuxolimab was administered to patients every 2 weeks at six dose levels: 0.01, 0.1, 0.3, 1.5, 3 and 10 mg/kg. Partial responses occurred in three dose-escalation patients, of whom one had hepatocellular carcinoma and two had cutaneous melanoma. In the dose-escalation cohort, 70% to 85% of patients were male, and the mean age was approximately 60 years, with a range of about 20 to 79. Of the roughly 51 dose-escalation patients, hepatocellular carcinoma was present in some 19, melanoma in roughly 15, renal cell carcinoma in 9 and head and neck cancer in 9. Peripheral TCRbeta sequencing was intended to test whether TCR sequence diversity was altered and clonal T-cell expansion was caused by ivuxolimab. Prior anti-PD-1, anti-PD-L1 or anti-CTLA-4 therapy was permitted, and checkpoint inhibitors had been received by roughly 40% of dose-escalation patients. The monotherapy dose-escalation portion (N ≈ 56 patients) of the phase I ivuxolimab trial is reported in the paper. Study-level results and caveats: Low levels of normalized T-cell clonal expansion were also shown by some nonresponding patients. Clonal expansion of both CD4+ and CD8+ blood T cells was observed from baseline to week 6 at doses 0.1 to 3.0 mg/kg. After ivuxolimab, expanded clones were on average more numerous among CD8+ T cells than among CD4+ T cells. The antigen specificity of the clonally expanded peripheral T cells was not determined. In the 0.1-3.0 mg/kg groups, partial responders had among the lowest normalized peripheral clonal expansion, particularly in CD8+ T cells.

This specimen consisted of CD4+ or CD8+ T cells sorted from blood, obtained in a trial of the OX40 agonist ivuxolimab. The receptor was derived from an adult with an advanced solid tumor such as melanoma, head and neck, liver or kidney cancer. The receptor chain draws on TRBV27 and TRBJ2-7; TRBD1 is a possible D gene, resting on 7 matching bases. The CDR3 protein: CASSAGQLSYEQYF. Read as DNA, the sequence is TGTGCCAGCAGTGCGGGACAGCTATCCTACGAGCAGTACTTC.